Presented here are 9 T cell receptor beta chains from one specimen sequenced in a study of a mutant IDH1 vaccine in newly diagnosed glioma. Sequenced by immunoSEQ multiplex PCR; TCRdb stores in-frame clones only, minus some. Among 30,000 or so clones listed, about nine tenths were seen once. This sample's time point: baseline, week 1 (first vaccination visit). Treatment: pre-vaccination baseline after standard-of-care therapy. Material: PBMCs, obtained from a glioma patient treated with radiotherapy, temozolomide or both. The source of these receptors is a woman in her 40s with glioma.

The J gene is TRBJ2-3, the V gene TRBV7-6; 7 bases fit TRBD1. Trimming took 5 bases from V and 3 from J; bases not matched to a gene: 5. This CDR3 has 14 amino acids. Germline assignment: CDR1 SGHVS and CDR2 FNYEAQ. The CDR3: CASSRLTGTDTQYF. In DNA form, the CDR3 reads TGTGCCAGCAGCAGGTTGACAGGGACAGATACGCAGTATTTT.

In DNA, the CDR3 is TGTGCCAGCAGCTTAGATCCGGACAGGGGCCGATACGAGCAGTACTTC. It translates to CASSLDPDRGRYEQYF. The V gene is TRBV11-2, the J gene TRBJ2-7, with 9 bases identical to TRBD1. Losses at the gene ends were 0 bases for V and 4 bases for J; bases not matched to a gene: 7. Germline CDR1 reads SGHAT; CDR2 reads FQNNGV. The CDR3 is 16 residues long.

The genes are TRBV2 and TRBJ2-5; 14 bases are a match to TRBD2. The CDR3 consists of 18 residues. The ends lost 0 bases at V and 5 bases at J; junction bases unmatched: 8. Germline CDR1 and CDR2: SNHLY and FYNNEI. The CDR3 reads CASSEARLAGGQRETQYF. CDR3 nucleotide sequence: TGTGCCAGCAGTGAAGCTAGACTAGCGGGAGGGCAAAGGGAGACCCAGTACTTC.

This chain connects TRBV2 to TRBJ2-5; D remains unclear. The germline V gene encodes CDR1 SNHLY and CDR2 FYNNEI. V shed 2 bases and J shed 1 base, with 11 bases lying between them. The CDR3 covers 15 residues. CDR3: CASSEQLFPQETQYF. The CDR3, as DNA: TGTGCCAGCAGTGAACAGCTATTCCCCCAAGAGACCCAGTACTTC.

V and J are TRBV6-1 and TRBJ1-5, with 9 bases lining up with TRBD1. V lost 6 bases, J lost 7 bases, and 4 bases stayed unmatched. This CDR3 is 13 amino acids long. The V gene's germline CDR1 is MNHNS and CDR2 SASEGT. CDR3 DNA: TGTGCCAGCAGGCGGGACAGGGTACAGCCCCAGCATTTT. This gives the protein CASRRDRVQPQHF.

This clone was detected only a few times. This chain links TRBV4-3 with TRBJ1-4; 9 bases align to TRBD1. Germline V gene lookup returns CDR1 LGHNA and CDR2 YSLEER. V gave up 5 bases and J gave up 4 bases; unmatched junction bases: 5. This CDR3 comprises 15 residues. CDR3 loop: CASSRRQGDNEKLFF. As DNA, the CDR3 is TGCGCCAGCAGCAGACGACAGGGGGATAATGAAAAACTGTTTTTT.

The rearrangement joins TRBV5-1 to TRBJ2-5; 7 nucleotides match TRBD2. Germline V lookup: CDR1 SGHRS, CDR2 YFSETQ. V shed 0 bases, J shed 2 bases, and the junction held 4 bases outside the gene matches. The CDR3 runs to 15 residues. CDR3 sequence: CASSLVASGQETQYF. The CDR3 DNA is TGCGCCAGCAGCTTGGTGGCTAGCGGACAAGAGACCCAGTACTTC.

CDR3 loop: CASSLTARVGNTIYF. CDR3 DNA sequence: TGTGCCAGCAGTCTGACAGCCCGGGTGGGAAACACCATATATTTT. The rearrangement links TRBV6-6 to TRBJ1-3, with D possibly TRBD1 on 5 matching bases. V was shortened by 5 bases and J by 4 bases, with 15 bases between the two germline ends. The CDR3 sequence is 15 residues long. The germline V gene has CDR1 MNHNY and CDR2 SVGAGI (reference sequence).

The chain recombines TRBV19 with TRBJ1-2, with TRBD1 matching over 8 bases. The V segment lost 8 bases and the J segment 4 bases; nucleotides outside the gene matches: 9. CDR1 and CDR2 (germline): LNHDA, SQIVND (reference sequence). The CDR3 spans 14 residues. The DNA of the CDR3 is TGTGCCAGTGGGAGACAGGGGACCAGCTATGGCTACACCTTC. Encoded protein: CASGRQGTSYGYTF.